This TCR beta chain was sequenced during a study of beta chain features in type 1 diabetes. Study-wide points: When Type 1 diabetes patients were examined, their TCRB CDR3s proved moderately but significantly shorter in all four CD4+ subsets. Across patients, naive, central memory and Treg TCRB repertoires exhibited apparently greater similarity than was observed across healthy donors.

This CDR3 has 13 residues. The germline V gene encodes CDR1 LGHNT and CDR2 FRNRAP. Trimming pared 5 bases from V and 4 bases from J, leaving 8 bases between. Cell sorting via CD45RO/CCR7/CD25/CD127/CD95/CD27 was performed to obtain CD4+ naive, central memory, regulatory and stem cell-like memory cells. As for this clone: Antigen unknown.

Sequencing targeted expressed TCRB transcripts, as all isolated RNA had been reverse transcribed. Profiled with immunoSEQ multiplex PCR; TCRdb holds only in-frame clones, not every one. The data show 150,000 to 200,000 clones, with around 63% seen just once and approximately 0.09% held by the top ten. The V and J genes are TRBV12-5 and TRBJ2-2, with D unclear. The sequence was obtained from a man aged 30 to 39 with type 1 diabetes. Sample: naive CD4+ T cells from blood. The CDR3 DNA sequence: TGTGCTAGTGGTCCCCGATCCACCGGGGAGCTGTTTTTT. Translation: CASGPRSTGELFF. The variable domain in full, with the rest retrieved from reference TRBV12-5 and TRBJ2-2, is DARVTQTPRHKVTEMGQEVTMRCQPILGHNTVFWYRQTMMQGLELLAYFRNRAPLDDSGMPKDRFSAEMPDATLATLKIQPSEPRDSAVYFCASGPRSTGELFFGEGSRLTVL.